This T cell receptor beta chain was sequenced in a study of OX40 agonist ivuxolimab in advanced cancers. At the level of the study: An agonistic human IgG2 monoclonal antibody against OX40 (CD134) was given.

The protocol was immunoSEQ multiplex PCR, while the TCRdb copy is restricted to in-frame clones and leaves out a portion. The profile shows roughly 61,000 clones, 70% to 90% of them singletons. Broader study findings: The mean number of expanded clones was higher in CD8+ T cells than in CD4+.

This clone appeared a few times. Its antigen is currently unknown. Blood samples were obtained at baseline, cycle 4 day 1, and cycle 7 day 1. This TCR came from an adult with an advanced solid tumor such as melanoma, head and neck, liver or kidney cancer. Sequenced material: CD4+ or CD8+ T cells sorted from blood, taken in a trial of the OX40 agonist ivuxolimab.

In DNA form, the CDR3 reads TGTGCCAGCATCCCAGGGGTCAATCAGCCCCAGCATTTT. Residues: CASIPGVNQPQHF. This rearrangement joins TRBV2 to TRBJ1-5; a weak D match, TRBD1 (6 bases). The ends were cut back, 7 bases at V and 3 bases at J, with 10 bases in the middle. The CDR3 consists of 13 residues. Per germline, CDR1 SNHLY and CDR2 FYNNEI.